This TCR beta chain was found in a study of T cell responses to AZD1222 COVID-19 vaccine (dated by TCRdb to the early 2020s). Broadly, across the study: TCR sequencing was performed for about 250 trial participants, of whom 200 to 220 were given two doses of AZD1222 and some 26 were given two doses of MenACWY control vaccine. Trial participants were enrolled by age into subgroups of 18-55, 56-69 and 70-plus years, and around 140, 26 and 57 TCR-sequenced participants, respectively, were included in these subgroups.

In the paper's terms, the time point label means: about 28 days (+/-7) after the second vaccine dose. Because spike-specific TCR depth and breadth did not differ between the two schedules, AZD1222 recipients who got a second dose at roughly 4 weeks were pooled with those who got a second dose at roughly 12 weeks. The vaccinee samples were drawn from two UK trials, COV001 and COV002, one of which was a single-blind randomized controlled phase 2/3 trial testing AZD1222 (ChAdOx1 nCoV-19) in healthy adults. Trial participant PBMC samples were collected at day 0 and day 28 after the second dose for TCRbeta chain sequencing. General conclusions and limits of the study: Because no day 14 peak-response samples were available, the repertoires could be characterized only after the peak T cell response. Reportedly, close to half of the unique spike-specific TCRs recognized epitopes lying outside the regions that are mutated in the B.1.351 and B.1.1.7 variants. Participants were mostly white British, with more females than males. The authors suggested clonal diversity may have been underestimated. The 56-69-year group was small, and its depth increase did not reach significance, likely because of low power. The whole spike protein was spanned by vaccine-associated CD4 TCRs, and dominant responses were seen in regions 160-218 and 743-854. Conclusions about previously exposed vaccinees are limited, since just five to seven AZD1222 recipients were seropositive for SARS-CoV-2 at baseline. A significant rise in spike-specific TCR breadth and depth was observed after two AZD1222 doses relative to day 0 and relative to MenACWY recipients.

Concerning this clone itself: Its antigen is not yet known. It has no much larger one-base neighbor in the sample; base qualities were not kept.

The CDR3 regions of human TCRbeta chains were analyzed by immunosequencing. Processing in the source paper ran as follows. Repertoire TCRs were matched against a reference library of SARS-CoV-2-specific TCRs generated with the MIRA antigen-specificity platform. Breadth meant the fraction of unique TCRs that were SARS-CoV-2-associated, whereas depth meant the fraction of total T cells that were SARS-CoV-2-associated. Using the MIRA data, every spike-specific TCR was mapped to the spike region that the TCR reacted to and assigned to either a CD4 or a CD8 class. Log10-transformed breadth and depth values were compared by one-way ANOVA with Sidak's multiple comparisons tests. TCRdb took this table from immuneACCESS and kept in-frame rearrangements with V and J called. Such tables lack part of the clones; where checked against another copy, unresolved V genes explain under half of the gap, and the rest is unexplained. Clonal size and the V and J genes are those of that table, whereas D and trimming came from the DNA. The sample table contains fewer than 110,000 clones; only one count was recorded for about 87% of them. Roughly a tenth of the sample is held by the ten biggest clonotypes.

V is pruned by 6 bases and J by 5 bases, leaving 5 bases of the junction without a gene match. Including cysteine and phenylalanine, the CDR3 has 14 amino acids. The sequence is cut down to CDR3 DNA, 42 bases in frame from base 1. CDR1 and CDR2, per the germline V gene, are MDHEN and SYDVKM. The TCR comes from an adult who received the AZD1222 COVID-19 vaccine. Sample: peripheral blood, taken 28 days after the second AZD1222 dose. The rearrangement combines TRBV28 with TRBJ1-5, and 9 junction bases match TRBD1. The nucleotide sequence is given as TGTGCCAGCAGGCTGGGACAGGGCGATCAGCCCCAGCATTTT. This sequence encodes CASRLGQGDQPQHF.